This T cell receptor (beta chain) was sequenced for a study of CD4 T cells in relation to SARS-CoV-2 and coronaviruses. Clones were read by immunoSEQ multiplex PCR, and TCRdb kept only the in-frame ones, dropping some. The sample has about 38,000 clones; 88% are singletons. The CDR3 is 17 residues long. V was pared by 0 bases and J by 5 bases, with 5 bases of the junction left unmatched. Germline assignment: CDR1 SGHDT and CDR2 YYEEEE. The sequence was obtained from an adult with COVID-19. This rearrangement joins TRBV5-6 to TRBJ2-3; 14 bases agree with TRBD2. The sequenced material came from memory CD4+ T cells from PBMCs. The chain's CDR3 is CASSLVTSGGALDTQYF. Here the CDR3 DNA reads TGTGCCAGCAGCTTGGTGACTAGCGGGGGGGCTTTAGATACGCAGTATTTT.